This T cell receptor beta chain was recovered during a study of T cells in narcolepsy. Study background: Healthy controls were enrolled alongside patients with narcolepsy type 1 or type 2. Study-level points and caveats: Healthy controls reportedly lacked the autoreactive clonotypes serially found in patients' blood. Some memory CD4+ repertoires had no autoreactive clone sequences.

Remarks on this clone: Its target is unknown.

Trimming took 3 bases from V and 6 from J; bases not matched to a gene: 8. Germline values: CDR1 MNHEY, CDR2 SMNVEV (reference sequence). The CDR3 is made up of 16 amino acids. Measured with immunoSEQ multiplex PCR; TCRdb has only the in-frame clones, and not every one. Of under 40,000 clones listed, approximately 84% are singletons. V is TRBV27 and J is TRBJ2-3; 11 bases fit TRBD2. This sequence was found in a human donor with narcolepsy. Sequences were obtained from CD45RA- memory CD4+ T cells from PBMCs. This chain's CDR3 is CASSFLLAGGGDTQYF. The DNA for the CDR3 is TGTGCCAGCAGTTTTTTGCTAGCGGGGGGCGGGGATACGCAGTATTTT.